Here is one T cell receptor (beta chain) with its context. Its antigen is undetermined. The data were obtained in a study of T cells after yellow fever vaccination. About the study: The SMART-Seq v4 Ultra Low Input method served to prepare the low-cell-number fractions. Findings and caveats of the study: After the booster, approximately 96% of CD4 and roughly nine tenths of CD8 primary-response clones were re-detected.

By 5'RACE template switching, TCR cDNA was produced, with a universal primer site and UMIs added in the process. From the 5' RACE reads, TCRdb called clonotypes with MiXCR, one entry per CDR3 protein. The data show about 130,000 distinct CDR3 sequences, roughly 8.2% seen once. The sample in question was CD8+ T cells sorted from PBMCs, obtained on the day of the yellow fever booster vaccination. The receptor was derived from a man between 18 and 35 years old who received the YFV17D yellow fever vaccine.

CDR3 DNA sequence: TGTGCCACCAGCGGCGAACCGACTTATAATTCACCCCTCCACTTT. Residues: CATSGEPTYNSPLHF. The gene calls are TRBV15 and TRBJ1-6; D is ambiguous. This CDR3 has 15 amino acids. The V and J ends lost 5 bases and 4 bases respectively, with 12 bases between them. Germline values: CDR1 LNHNV, CDR2 YYDKDF (reference sequence).